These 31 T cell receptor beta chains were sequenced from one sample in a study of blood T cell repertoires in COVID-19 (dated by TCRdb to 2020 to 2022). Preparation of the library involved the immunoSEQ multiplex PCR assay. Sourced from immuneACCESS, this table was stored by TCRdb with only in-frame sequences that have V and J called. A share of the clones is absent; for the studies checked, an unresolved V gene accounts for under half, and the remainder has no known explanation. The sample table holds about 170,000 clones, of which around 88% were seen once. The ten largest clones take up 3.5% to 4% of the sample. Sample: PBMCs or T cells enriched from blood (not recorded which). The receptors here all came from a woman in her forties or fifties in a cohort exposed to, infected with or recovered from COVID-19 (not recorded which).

The CDR3 sequence: CASSVVPGQPSYEQYF. In DNA form, the CDR3 reads TGTGCCAGCAGCGTAGTTCCGGGACAGCCCTCCTACGAGCAGTACTTC. The chain is built from TRBV9 and TRBJ2-7, with 7 positions matching TRBD1. CDR1 SGDLS and CDR2 YYNGEE come from the germline V gene. There are 16 residues in the CDR3. The trim removed 0 bases at V and 0 bases at J, leaving 6 bases unmatched.

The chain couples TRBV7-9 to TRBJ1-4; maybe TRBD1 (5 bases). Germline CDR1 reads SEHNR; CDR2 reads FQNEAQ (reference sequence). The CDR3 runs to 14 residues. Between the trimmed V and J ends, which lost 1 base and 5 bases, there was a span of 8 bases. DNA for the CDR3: TGTGCCAGCAGCTTAGTAGGGGCAAATGAAAAACTGTTTTTT. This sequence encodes CASSLVGANEKLFF.

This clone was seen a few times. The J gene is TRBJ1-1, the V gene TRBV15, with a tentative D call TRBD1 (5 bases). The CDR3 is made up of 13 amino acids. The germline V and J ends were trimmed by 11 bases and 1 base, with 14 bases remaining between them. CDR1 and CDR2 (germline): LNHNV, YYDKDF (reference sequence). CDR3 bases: TGTGCCTCAAAATGGCAGGGGAACACTGAAGCTTTCTTT. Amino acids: CASKWQGNTEAFF.

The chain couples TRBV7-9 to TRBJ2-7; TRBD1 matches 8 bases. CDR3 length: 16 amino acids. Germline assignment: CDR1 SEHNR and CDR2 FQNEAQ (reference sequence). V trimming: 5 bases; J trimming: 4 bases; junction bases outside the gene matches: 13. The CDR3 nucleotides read TGTGCCAGCAGCCCTAATATCAGGGGGCGTTTGTACGAGCAGTACTTC. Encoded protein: CASSPNIRGRLYEQYF.

The CDR3 here is CASSLGGRETQYF. The CDR3 bases are TGCGCCAGCAGCTTAGGGGGTCGGGAGACCCAGTACTTC. V usage is TRBV5-1 and J usage is TRBJ2-5, with a weak D call TRBD1 (6 bases). Germline V lookup: CDR1 SGHRS, CDR2 YFSETQ. V was shortened by 2 bases and J by 5 bases, with 10 bases between the two germline ends. The CDR3 is 13 amino acids.

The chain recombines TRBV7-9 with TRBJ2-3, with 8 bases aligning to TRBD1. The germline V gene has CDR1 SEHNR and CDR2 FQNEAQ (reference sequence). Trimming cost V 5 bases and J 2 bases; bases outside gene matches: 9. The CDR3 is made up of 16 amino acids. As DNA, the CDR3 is TGTGCCAGCAGCCGACAGGGGCCGCGGACCACAGATACGCAGTATTTT. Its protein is CASSRQGPRTTDTQYF.

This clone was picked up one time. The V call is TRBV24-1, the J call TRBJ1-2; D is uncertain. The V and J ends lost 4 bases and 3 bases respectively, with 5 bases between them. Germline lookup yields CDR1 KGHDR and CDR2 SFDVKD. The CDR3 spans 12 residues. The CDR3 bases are TGTGCCACCAGTGAGCCAGACTATGGCTACACCTTC. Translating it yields CATSEPDYGYTF.

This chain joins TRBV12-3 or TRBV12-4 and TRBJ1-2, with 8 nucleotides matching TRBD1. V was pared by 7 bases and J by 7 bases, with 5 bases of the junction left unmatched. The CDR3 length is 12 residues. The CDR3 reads CASNNGQGGYTF. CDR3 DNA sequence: TGTGCCAGCAATAATGGACAGGGTGGCTACACCTTC.

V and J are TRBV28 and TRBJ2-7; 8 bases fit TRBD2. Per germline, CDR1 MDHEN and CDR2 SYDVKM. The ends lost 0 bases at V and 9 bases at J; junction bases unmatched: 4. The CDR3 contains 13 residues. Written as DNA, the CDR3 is TGTGCCAGCAGTTTATGGGACCGGGGGGGGCAGTACTTC. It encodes CASSLWDRGGQYF.

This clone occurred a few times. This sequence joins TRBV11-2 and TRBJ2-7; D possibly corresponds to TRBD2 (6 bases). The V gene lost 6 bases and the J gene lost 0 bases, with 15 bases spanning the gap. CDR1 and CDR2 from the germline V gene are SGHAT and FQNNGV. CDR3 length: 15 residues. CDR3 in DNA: TGTGCCAGCAGTCGTGAACTAGCCGGCTCCTACGAGCAGTACTTC. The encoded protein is CASSRELAGSYEQYF.

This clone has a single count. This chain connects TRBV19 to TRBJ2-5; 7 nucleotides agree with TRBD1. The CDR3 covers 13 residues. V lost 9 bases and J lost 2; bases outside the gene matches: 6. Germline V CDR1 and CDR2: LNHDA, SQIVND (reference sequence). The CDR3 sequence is CASRDRAQETQYF. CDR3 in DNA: TGTGCCAGCCGAGACAGGGCTCAAGAGACCCAGTACTTC.

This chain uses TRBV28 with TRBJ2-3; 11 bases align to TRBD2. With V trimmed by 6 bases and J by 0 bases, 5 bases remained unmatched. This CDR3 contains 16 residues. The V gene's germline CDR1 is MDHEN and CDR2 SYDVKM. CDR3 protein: CASSPRLAGSTDTQYF. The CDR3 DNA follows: TGTGCCAGCAGCCCGAGACTAGCGGGAAGCACAGATACGCAGTATTTT.

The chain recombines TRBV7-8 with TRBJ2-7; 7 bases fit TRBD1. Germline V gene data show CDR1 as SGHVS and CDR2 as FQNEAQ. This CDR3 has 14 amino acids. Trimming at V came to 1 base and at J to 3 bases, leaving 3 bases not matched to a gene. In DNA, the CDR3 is TGTGCCAGCAGCTTAGGACAGGGAATCTACGAGCAGTACTTC. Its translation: CASSLGQGIYEQYF.

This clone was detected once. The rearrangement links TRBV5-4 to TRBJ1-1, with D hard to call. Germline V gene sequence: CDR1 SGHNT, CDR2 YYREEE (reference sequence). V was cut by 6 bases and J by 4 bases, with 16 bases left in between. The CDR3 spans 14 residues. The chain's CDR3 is CASTSVARGTEAFF. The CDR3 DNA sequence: TGTGCCAGCACCTCTGTCGCGCGAGGCACTGAAGCTTTCTTT.

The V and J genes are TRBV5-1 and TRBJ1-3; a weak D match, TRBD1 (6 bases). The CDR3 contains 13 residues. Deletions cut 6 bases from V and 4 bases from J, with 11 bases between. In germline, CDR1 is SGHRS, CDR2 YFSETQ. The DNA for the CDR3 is TGCGCCAGCACCCAGGGGTACGGAAACACCATATATTTT. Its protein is CASTQGYGNTIYF.

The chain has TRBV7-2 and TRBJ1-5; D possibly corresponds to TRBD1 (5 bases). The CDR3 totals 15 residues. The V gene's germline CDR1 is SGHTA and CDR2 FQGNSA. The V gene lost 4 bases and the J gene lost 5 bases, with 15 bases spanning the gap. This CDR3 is CASSSRTGGYQPQHF. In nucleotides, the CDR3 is TGTGCCAGCAGCTCCCGAACGGGGGGGTATCAGCCCCAGCATTTT.

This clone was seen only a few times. CDR3 protein: CASSLGPLSSYEQYF. As DNA, the CDR3 is TGTGCCAGCAGCTTAGGGCCACTAAGCTCCTACGAGCAGTACTTC. V and J are TRBV7-2 and TRBJ2-7; unclear D gene. V lost 1 base and J 0 bases, leaving 10 bases between the germline ends. CDR1 and CDR2 from the germline V gene are SGHTA and FQGNSA. The CDR3 consists of 15 residues.

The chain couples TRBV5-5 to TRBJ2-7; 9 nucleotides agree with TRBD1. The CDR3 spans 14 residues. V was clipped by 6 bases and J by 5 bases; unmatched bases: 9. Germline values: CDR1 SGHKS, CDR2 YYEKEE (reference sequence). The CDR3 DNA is TGTGCCAGCACCCGGGACAGGGCTGTTGACGAGCAGTACTTC. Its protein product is CASTRDRAVDEQYF.

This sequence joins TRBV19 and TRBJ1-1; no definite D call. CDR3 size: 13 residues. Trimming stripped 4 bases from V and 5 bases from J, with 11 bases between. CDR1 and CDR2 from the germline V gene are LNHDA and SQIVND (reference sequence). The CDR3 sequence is CASSRRGGTEAFF. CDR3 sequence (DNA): TGTGCCAGTAGTAGGCGCGGTGGGACTGAAGCTTTCTTT.

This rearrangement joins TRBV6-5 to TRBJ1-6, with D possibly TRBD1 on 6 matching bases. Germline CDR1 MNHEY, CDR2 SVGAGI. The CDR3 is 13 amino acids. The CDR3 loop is CALGGQPNSPLHF. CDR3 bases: TGTGCGCTCGGTGGACAGCCAAATTCACCCCTCCACTTT.

The DNA for the CDR3 is TGTGCCAGTAGTACACCAGGGGAGCCTAATGAAAAACTGTTTTTT. Encoded protein: CASSTPGEPNEKLFF. The rearrangement joins TRBV19 to TRBJ1-4; the D gene is possibly TRBD1 (6 bases). The V and J ends lost 4 bases and 3 bases respectively, with 12 bases between them. Germline assignment: CDR1 LNHDA and CDR2 SQIVND (reference sequence). The CDR3 sequence is 15 residues long.

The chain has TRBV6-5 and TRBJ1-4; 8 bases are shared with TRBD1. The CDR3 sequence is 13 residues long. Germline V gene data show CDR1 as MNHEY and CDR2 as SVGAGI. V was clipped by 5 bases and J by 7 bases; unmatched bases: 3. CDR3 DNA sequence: TGTGCCAGCAGTAGGACAGGGACTGAAAAACTGTTTTTT. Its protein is CASSRTGTEKLFF.

CDR3 in amino acids: CASSQVGVWREQYF. CDR3 nucleotide sequence: TGCGCCAGCAGCCAAGTCGGGGTATGGAGGGAGCAGTACTTC. The chain has TRBV4-1 and TRBJ2-7; a possible D gene is TRBD2 (5 bases). The CDR3 loop spans 14 amino acids. V was shortened by 1 base and J by 7 bases, with 14 bases between the two germline ends. Germline CDR1 is MGHRA and CDR2 is YSYEKL.

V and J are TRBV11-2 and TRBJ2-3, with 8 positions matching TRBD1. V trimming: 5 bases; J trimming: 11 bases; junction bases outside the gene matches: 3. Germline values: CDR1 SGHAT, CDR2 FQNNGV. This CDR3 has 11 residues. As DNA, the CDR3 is TGTGCCAGCAGCCATGGGACAGGGCAGTATTTT. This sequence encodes CASSHGTGQYF. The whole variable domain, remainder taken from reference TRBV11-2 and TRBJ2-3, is EAGVAQSPRYKIIEKRQSVAFWCNPISGHATLYWYQQILGQGPKLLIQFQNNGVVDDSQLPKDRFSAERLKGVDSTLKIQPAKLEDSAVYLCASSHGTGQYFGPGTRLTVL.

The CDR3 spells CASKTGGLADEQYF. The CDR3 region has the DNA TGCGCCAGTAAAACGGGTGGATTAGCGGACGAGCAGTACTTC. The rearrangement joins TRBV5-1 to TRBJ2-7; weak D call: TRBD2 (6 bases). The CDR3 runs 14 residues. The germline V gene encodes CDR1 SGHRS and CDR2 YFSETQ. The V end lost 8 bases, the J end lost 5 bases, and 20 bases lay between the germline ends.

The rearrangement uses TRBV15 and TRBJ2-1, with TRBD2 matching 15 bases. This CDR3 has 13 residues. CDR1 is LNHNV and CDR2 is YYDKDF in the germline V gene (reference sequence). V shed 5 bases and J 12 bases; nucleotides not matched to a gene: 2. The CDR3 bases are TGTGCCACCAGCCCGGGACTAGCGGGGGGGCAGTTCTTC. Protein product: CATSPGLAGGQFF. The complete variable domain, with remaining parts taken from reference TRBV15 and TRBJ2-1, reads DAMVIQNPRYQVTQFGKPVTLSCSQTLNHNVMYWYQQKSSQAPKLLFHYYDKDFNNEADTPDNFQSRRPNTSFCFLDIRSPGLGDTAMYLCATSPGLAGGQFFGPGTRLTVL.

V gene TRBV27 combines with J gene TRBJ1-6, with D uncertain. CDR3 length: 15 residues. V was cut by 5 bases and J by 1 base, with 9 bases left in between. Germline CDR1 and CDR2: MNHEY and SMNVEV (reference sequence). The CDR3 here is CASSRVESYNSPLHF. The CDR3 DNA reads TGTGCCAGCAGTCGGGTGGAGTCCTATAATTCACCCCTCCACTTT.

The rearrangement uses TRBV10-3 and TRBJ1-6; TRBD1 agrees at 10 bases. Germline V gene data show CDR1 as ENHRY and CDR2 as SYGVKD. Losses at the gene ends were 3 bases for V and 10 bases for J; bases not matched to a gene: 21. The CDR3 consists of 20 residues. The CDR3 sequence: CAISDSRQGARTGQVSPLHF. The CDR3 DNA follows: TGTGCCATCAGTGATTCCCGACAGGGGGCAAGAACAGGCCAGGTCTCACCCCTCCACTTT.

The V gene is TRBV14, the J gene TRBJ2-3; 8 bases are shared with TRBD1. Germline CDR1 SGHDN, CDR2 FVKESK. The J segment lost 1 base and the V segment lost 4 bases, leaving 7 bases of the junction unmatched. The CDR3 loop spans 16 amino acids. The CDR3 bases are TGTGCCAGCAGCCGGCCGGACAGGGTAGGCACAGATACGCAGTATTTT. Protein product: CASSRPDRVGTDTQYF.

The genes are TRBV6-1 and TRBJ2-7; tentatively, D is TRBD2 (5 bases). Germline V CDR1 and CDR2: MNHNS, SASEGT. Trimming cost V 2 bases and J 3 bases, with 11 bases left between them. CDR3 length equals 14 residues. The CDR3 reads CASSEQVTSYEQYF. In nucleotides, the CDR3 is TGTGCCAGCAGTGAACAAGTCACTAGCTACGAGCAGTACTTC.

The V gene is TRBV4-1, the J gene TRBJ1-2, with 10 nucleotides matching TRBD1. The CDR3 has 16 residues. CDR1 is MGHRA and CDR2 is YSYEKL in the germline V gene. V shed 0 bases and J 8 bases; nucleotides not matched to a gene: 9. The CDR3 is CASSQEGTGEIGGYTF. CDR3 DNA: TGCGCCAGCAGCCAAGAGGGGACAGGGGAAATCGGGGGCTACACCTTC.